These 14 T cell receptor beta chains originate from one sample sequenced in a study of cytomegalovirus exposure and HLA in healthy donors. Primers: 60 Vbeta forward and 13 Jbeta reverse. Only in-frame clones appear in the TCRdb table, and some are missing; sequencing was by immunoSEQ multiplex PCR. The sample carries 95,000 to 150,000 clones, over 75% recorded once. The sample was PBMCs. The receptors come from a human donor in good health.

The sample holds one count of this clone. The V gene is TRBV27, the J gene TRBJ2-7; 8 bases match TRBD1. V was clipped by 0 bases and J by 4 bases; unmatched bases: 5. The germline gives CDR1 MNHEY, CDR2 SMNVEV (reference sequence). The CDR3 is made up of 15 amino acids. As DNA, the CDR3 is TGTGCCAGCAGTTTATCGGGTCAGGGGGCTTACGAGCAGTACTTC. Translating it yields CASSLSGQGAYEQYF.

CDR3 protein: CASSNTGTGDLEQYF. CDR3 nucleotide sequence: TGCGCCAGCAGCAATACCGGGACAGGGGATCTCGAGCAGTACTTC. The gene calls are TRBV4-1 and TRBJ2-7; 10 bases fit TRBD1. The CDR3 sequence is 15 residues long. In germline, CDR1 is MGHRA, CDR2 YSYEKL. The J segment lost 6 bases and the V segment lost 5 bases, leaving 10 bases of the junction unmatched.

The CDR3 sequence: CASKGNRGDYNEQFF. The CDR3 DNA sequence: TGTGCCAGCAAGGGTAACAGGGGGGACTACAATGAGCAGTTCTTC. The chain joins TRBV2 to TRBJ2-1, with 8 bases identical to TRBD1. J was trimmed by 3 bases and V by 7 bases; bases with no gene match: 8. CDR1 SNHLY and CDR2 FYNNEI come from the germline V gene. The CDR3 totals 15 residues.

The chain joins TRBV4-2 to TRBJ1-1, with 9 bases matching TRBD1. This CDR3 is built from 15 residues. Germline CDR1 reads LGHNA; CDR2 reads YNFKEQ. The V and J ends lost 1 base and 4 bases, in that order; junction bases with no gene match: 4. CDR3 DNA sequence: TGTGCCAGCAGCCAAGTGACAGGGGGGGCCACTGAAGCTTTCTTT. Its translation: CASSQVTGGATEAFF.

A word on this clone: One junction end does not reproduce the germline sequence, and a read error may be involved. This sequence joins TRBV5-1 and TRBJ2-6, with 7 bases aligning to TRBD1. Germline V gene lookup returns CDR1 SGHRS and CDR2 YFSETQ. The CDR3 length is 18 residues. Here the CDR3 reads CASSTGQRSSGGANGLTF. In DNA form, the CDR3 reads TGCGCCAGCAGCACGGGACAGAGAAGCTCTGGTGGGGCCAACGGCCTGACTTTC.

Comments on this clone: At one boundary the junction diverges from the germline segment, which might be a read error. The CDR3: CSSSSGQGTSGTSSYEQYF. CDR3 nucleotide sequence: TGTTCCAGCAGCTCCGGACAGGGAACTAGCGGGACGAGCTCCTACGAGCAGTACTTC. V is TRBV7-9 and J is TRBJ2-7, with 10 bases identical to TRBD2. CDR3 length equals 19 residues. Germline CDR1 reads SEHNR; CDR2 reads FQNEAQ (reference sequence).

This clone turned up a few times. The V and J genes are TRBV19 and TRBJ1-1; D perhaps matches TRBD1 (5 bases). This CDR3 has 13 amino acids. The V gene's germline CDR1 is LNHDA and CDR2 SQIVND (reference sequence). The V end lost 5 bases, the J end lost 6 bases, and 13 bases lay between the germline ends. The CDR3 spells CASSRGGTPEAFF. CDR3 sequence (DNA): TGTGCCAGTAGTCGCGGAGGGACGCCTGAAGCTTTCTTT.

This sequence joins TRBV11-3 and TRBJ2-7; 8 bases map to TRBD1. V gave up 5 bases and J gave up 4 bases; unmatched junction bases: 7. This CDR3 comprises 14 residues. Germline CDR1 SGHNT, CDR2 YENEEA. The CDR3 DNA sequence: TGTGCCAGCAGCGACAGGGGTTTAGGGTACGAGCAGTACTTC. Translating gives CASSDRGLGYEQYF.

The sample holds one count of this clone. The chain recombines TRBV28 with TRBJ2-7; 9 bases match TRBD2. The length of the CDR3 is 14 residues. The V segment lost 3 bases and the J segment 2 bases; nucleotides outside the gene matches: 2. Germline V gene sequence: CDR1 MDHEN, CDR2 SYDVKM. The CDR3 nucleotides are TGTGCCAGCAGTTTCGCGGGAGGGACCTACGAGCAGTACTTC. Translating gives CASSFAGGTYEQYF.

J is TRBJ2-1 and V is TRBV5-4, with a possible D match to TRBD1 (6 bases). Trimming left V 3 bases short and J 6 bases short, with 10 bases between. Germline V gene lookup returns CDR1 SGHNT and CDR2 YYREEE (reference sequence). The CDR3 spans 13 residues. CDR3 region: CASSSQGSNEQFF. The CDR3 DNA reads as TGTGCCAGCAGCTCGCAGGGGAGCAATGAGCAGTTCTTC.

This clone was observed a few times. The chain carries TRBV4-1 and TRBJ2-1; D remains unclear. Germline CDR1 is MGHRA and CDR2 is YSYEKL. V lost 1 base to trimming and J lost 2 bases, with 12 bases between them. The CDR3 has 16 residues. The CDR3 sequence: CASSQGATRTYNEQFF. CDR3 sequence (DNA): TGCGCCAGCAGCCAAGGGGCGACCAGGACCTACAATGAGCAGTTCTTC.

The rearrangement joins TRBV4-1 to TRBJ1-6; unclear D gene. CDR1 is MGHRA, CDR2 YSYEKL, per germline. The CDR3 covers 12 residues. V gave up 0 bases and J gave up 16 bases, with 10 bases separating them. The CDR3 region is CASSQDGQTLHF. The CDR3 region has the DNA TGCGCCAGCAGCCAAGATGGTCAAACTCTCCACTTT.

The CDR3 DNA follows: TGTGCCAGCATGGGGACAGGGGGGAGCAATCAGCCCCAGCATTTT. Translating gives CASMGTGGSNQPQHF. V and J are TRBV2 and TRBJ1-5; 11 bases fit TRBD1. The CDR3 has 15 residues. J was trimmed by 1 base and V by 7 bases; bases with no gene match: 3. Germline CDR1 and CDR2: SNHLY and FYNNEI. Together with reference TRBV2 and TRBJ1-5, the CDR3 gives the full variable domain: EPEVTQTPSHQVTQMGQEVILRCVPISNHLYFYWYRQILGQKVEFLVSFYNNEISEKSEIFDDQFSVERPDGSNFTLKIRSTKLEDSAMYFCASMGTGGSNQPQHFGDGTRLSIL.

The chain employs TRBV13 and TRBJ2-7; 8 positions match TRBD2. The CDR3 has 14 amino acids. The germline CDR1 and CDR2 sequences are PRHDT and FYEKMQ (reference sequence). With 3 bases clipped from V and 5 bases from J, the junction kept 6 bases outside the gene matches. CDR3 region: CASSFSGSLHEQYF. CDR3 bases: TGTGCCAGCAGCTTCAGCGGGAGTCTCCACGAGCAGTACTTC.